Listed below are T cell receptor beta chains from one sample, sequenced in a study of PD-1 blockade in classical Hodgkin lymphoma. The data were produced by immunoSEQ multiplex PCR, yet TCRdb's version contains in-frame clones alone and is incomplete. The sample records about 110,000 clones, 80% to 90% being singletons. This sample comprised peripheral blood mononuclear cells (PBMCs), obtained before the second cycle of nivolumab. These receptors all come from a human donor with classical Hodgkin lymphoma. CDR3s include the opening cysteine and the closing phenylalanine or tryptophan.

v_call: TRBV27; j_call: TRBJ2-7; cdr3_aa: CASSLTTAITYEQYF
v_call: TRBV5-4; j_call: TRBJ2-1; cdr3_aa: CASSSTGYNEQFF
v_call: TRBV19; j_call: TRBJ2-5; cdr3_aa: CASSISRIQETQYF
v_call: TRBV11-3; j_call: TRBJ2-5; cdr3_aa: CASSLSDRFGETQYF
v_call: TRBV11-2; j_call: TRBJ1-5; cdr3_aa: CASSSGTFRNSNQPQHF
v_call: TRBV5-6; j_call: TRBJ1-2; cdr3_aa: CASSPPGGYGYTF
v_call: TRBV28; j_call: TRBJ2-7; cdr3_aa: CASSLLGVPEGYEQYF
v_call: TRBV28; j_call: TRBJ1-6; cdr3_aa: CASSLDRGNSPLHF
v_call: TRBV19; j_call: TRBJ2-2; cdr3_aa: CASSTPTMTGELFF
v_call: TRBV4-1; j_call: TRBJ2-7; cdr3_aa: CASSPEPGVSSYEQYF